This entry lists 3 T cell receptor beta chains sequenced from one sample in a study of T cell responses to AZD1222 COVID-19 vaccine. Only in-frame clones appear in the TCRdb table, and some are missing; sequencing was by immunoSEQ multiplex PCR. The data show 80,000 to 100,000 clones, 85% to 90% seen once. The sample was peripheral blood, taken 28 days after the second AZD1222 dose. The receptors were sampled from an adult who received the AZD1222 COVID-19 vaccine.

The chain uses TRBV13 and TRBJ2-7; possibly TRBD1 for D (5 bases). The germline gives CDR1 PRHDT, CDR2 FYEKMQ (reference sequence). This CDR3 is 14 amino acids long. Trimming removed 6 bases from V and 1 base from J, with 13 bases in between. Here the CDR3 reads CASRNWGGSYEQYF. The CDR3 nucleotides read TGTGCCAGCAGAAACTGGGGCGGATCCTACGAGCAGTACTTC.

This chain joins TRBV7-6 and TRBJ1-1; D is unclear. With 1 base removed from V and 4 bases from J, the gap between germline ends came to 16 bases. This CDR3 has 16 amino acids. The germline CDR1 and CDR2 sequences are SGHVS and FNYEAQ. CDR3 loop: CASSLGGAWGGTEAFF. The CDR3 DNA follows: TGTGCCAGCAGCTTAGGAGGCGCGTGGGGAGGCACTGAAGCTTTCTTT.

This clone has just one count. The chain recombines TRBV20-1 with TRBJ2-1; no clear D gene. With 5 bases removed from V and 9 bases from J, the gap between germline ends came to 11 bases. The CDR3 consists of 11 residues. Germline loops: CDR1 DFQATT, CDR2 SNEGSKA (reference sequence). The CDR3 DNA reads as TGCAGTGCTCCCTACGGTGGTGAGCAGTTCTTC. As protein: CSAPYGGEQFF.